A single T cell receptor (beta chain) is shown here with its context. Authors' data handling: Quantification of nucleated cells was approximated via reference gene primer amplification. The method was immunoSEQ multiplex PCR; TCRdb's version includes in-frame clones alone and lacks a portion of them. V and J calls and clone size come straight from that table; D and trimming were deduced from the DNA. Of about 260,000 clones in the sample, roughly 88% are singletons; the top ten hold around 3.2%. This sample stems from a study of blood T cell repertoires in COVID-19. At the level of the study: Italy, Spain and the United States were the sources of the convalescent and acute COVID-19 samples.

Cohort assignment relied on participant-reported clinical history. Per the germline V gene, CDR1 is SGHTA and CDR2 is FQGTGA. The ends were cut back, 4 bases at V and 5 bases at J, with 12 bases in the middle. There are 13 residues in the CDR3. This TCR derives from a woman between 40 and 50 years old who had been exposed to COVID-19. The sample consisted of PBMCs or T cells enriched from blood (not recorded which). J is TRBJ2-7 and V is TRBV7-3, with D perhaps matching TRBD1 (6 bases). CDR3 DNA sequence: TGTGCCAGCAGCTCCACAGGGATGGACGAGCAGTACTTC. The encoded protein is CASSSTGMDEQYF.